This record looks at one T cell receptor beta chain sequence and its context. Participant-given clinical history determined each cohort assignment. Donors of Cohort 3 who recovered were those that had two negative PCRs, clearance, or symptom resolution. The sample is drawn from a study of blood T cell repertoires in COVID-19. Overall study: Sample material is recorded as cDNA or gDNA derived from T cells, B-cell-depleted T cells, or PBMCs.

V gave up 8 bases and J gave up 11 bases; unmatched junction bases: 12. The CDR3 runs 13 residues. CDR1 is LNHDA and CDR2 is SQIVND in the germline V gene (reference sequence). The protocol was immunoSEQ multiplex PCR, while the TCRdb copy is restricted to in-frame clones and leaves out a portion. The data contain 350,000 to 450,000 clones, 85% to 90% of them singletons. This clonotype was obtained from a man aged 25-45 years who had recovered from COVID-19. The V gene is TRBV19, the J gene TRBJ1-2, with 9 bases identical to TRBD1. The sequenced sample was PBMCs or T cells enriched from blood (not recorded which). The CDR3 region has the DNA TGTGCCAGTGGCACGGGGGGGACAGGGCGTTACACCTTC. Protein sequence: CASGTGGTGRYTF.